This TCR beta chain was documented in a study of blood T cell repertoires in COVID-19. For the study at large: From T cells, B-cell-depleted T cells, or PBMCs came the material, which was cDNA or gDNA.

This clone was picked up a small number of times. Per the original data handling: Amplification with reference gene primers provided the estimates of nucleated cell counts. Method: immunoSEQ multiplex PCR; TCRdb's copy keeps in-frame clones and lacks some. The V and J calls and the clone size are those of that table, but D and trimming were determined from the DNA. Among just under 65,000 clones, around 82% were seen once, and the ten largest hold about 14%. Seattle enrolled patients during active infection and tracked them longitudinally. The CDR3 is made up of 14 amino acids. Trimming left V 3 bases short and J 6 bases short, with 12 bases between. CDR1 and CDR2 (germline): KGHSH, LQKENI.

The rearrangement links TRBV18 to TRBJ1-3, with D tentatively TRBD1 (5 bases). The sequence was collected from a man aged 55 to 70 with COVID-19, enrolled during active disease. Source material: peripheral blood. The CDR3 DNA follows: TGTGCCAGCTCACCGGCAGGGTCGGCAAACACCATATATTTT. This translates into CASSPAGSANTIYF.